The sequence of this TCR beta chain was determined in a study of cytomegalovirus exposure and HLA in healthy donors. CDR1 is SGHRS, CDR2 YFSETQ, per germline. V shed 4 bases and J 1 base; nucleotides not matched to a gene: 11. CDR3 length: 17 amino acids. Produced via immunoSEQ multiplex PCR; TCRdb's table is partial and in-frame only. Seen here are tens of thousands of clones, about 96% observed once, and the top ten hold approximately 1.3%. This clone was observed once. J is TRBJ2-3 and V is TRBV5-1; 8 bases match TRBD2. Material for sequencing was PBMCs. The TCR comes from a woman aged 18-29 years in good health and CMV-seronegative. The CDR3 coding sequence is TGCGCCAGCAGCCCCCTTGGAGCGGGAGCTGGCACAGATACGCAGTATTTT. It is translated as CASSPLGAGAGTDTQYF.